These 15 T cell receptor beta chains originate from one sample sequenced in a study of patients and donors after allogeneic stem cell transplantation. TCRdb reanalysed the RT-PCR reads using MiXCR and keeps one entry per CDR3 protein. The sample carries more than 850,000 distinct CDR3 sequences, more than 15% recorded once. Sequencing used blood, either unsorted or a sorted T cell fraction (not recorded which). Receptors originate from a human donor who was either an allogeneic HSCT recipient or a stem cell or donor lymphocyte infusion donor (not recorded which). It is not recorded whose cells these are; they may come from a transplant donor.

The rearrangement joins TRBV12-3 or TRBV12-4 to TRBJ2-7; D unclear. V was clipped by 1 base and J by 0 bases, with 10 bases between them. The CDR3 length is 15 residues. CDR3 protein: CASSLVSSSSYEQYF. The CDR3 bases are TGTGCCAGCAGTTTAGTGTCCTCAAGCTCCTACGAGCAGTACTTC.

The chain links TRBV6-5 to TRBJ1-1; 7 nucleotides align to TRBD1. The CDR3 is made up of 13 amino acids. J lost 7 bases, V lost 2 bases, and 4 bases had no gene match. From germline, CDR1 is MNHEY and CDR2 SVGAGI. Written as DNA, the CDR3 is TGTGCCAGCAGTTACCGGTGGGACAGTGAAGCTTTCTTT. It yields the protein CASSYRWDSEAFF.

This clonotype was counted between two and nine times. The chain has TRBV7-9 and TRBJ1-1; 9 bases are shared with TRBD1. The junction had 10 bases not matched to a gene; V was cut back by 8 bases and J by 6 bases. CDR1 is SEHNR and CDR2 is FQNEAQ in the germline V gene (reference sequence). The CDR3 covers 14 residues. The CDR3 DNA reads TGTGCCAGCTCCGGGTCGGACAGGGGTCCTGAAGCTTTCTTT. This sequence encodes CASSGSDRGPEAFF.

The chain combines TRBV20-1 with TRBJ2-5; maybe TRBD2 (5 bases). Germline-derived CDR1 and CDR2 are DFQATT and SNEGSKA (reference sequence). The CDR3 has 13 amino acids. V gave up 3 bases and J gave up 5 bases, with 13 bases separating them. The CDR3 nucleotides are TGCAGTGCTAGCGAGGGAAAACCGGAGACCCAGTACTTC. Amino acid sequence: CSASEGKPETQYF.

The CDR3 spells CSARDPGQGRQPQHF. The CDR3 nucleotides read TGCAGTGCTAGAGATCCTGGACAGGGCCGACAGCCCCAGCATTTT. The chain uses TRBV20-1 and TRBJ1-5, with TRBD1 identical over 8 bases. V lost 0 bases to trimming and J lost 7 bases; unmatched junction nucleotides: 8. CDR1 and CDR2 (germline): DFQATT, SNEGSKA (reference sequence). The CDR3 length is 15 residues.

The V gene is TRBV12-3 or TRBV12-4, the J gene TRBJ2-5, with 8 bases lining up with TRBD2. The V segment lost 4 bases and the J segment 5 bases; nucleotides outside the gene matches: 12. The CDR3 consists of 16 residues. The CDR3 nucleotides read TGTGCCAGCAGTTACGGGAGGGCCAAAGGATGGGAGACCCAGTACTTC. This encodes CASSYGRAKGWETQYF.

The chain recombines TRBV11-2 with TRBJ2-5, with TRBD2 matching over 11 bases. V lost 5 bases to trimming and J lost 3 bases; unmatched junction nucleotides: 5. This CDR3 is built from 15 residues. Germline lookup yields CDR1 SGHAT and CDR2 FQNNGV. The CDR3 coding sequence is TGTGCCAGCAGCCAGGGGACTAGCGGTAAAGAGACCCAGTACTTC. This codes for CASSQGTSGKETQYF. The full variable domain, rest sourced from reference TRBV11-2 and TRBJ2-5, is EAGVAQSPRYKIIEKRQSVAFWCNPISGHATLYWYQQILGQGPKLLIQFQNNGVVDDSQLPKDRFSAERLKGVDSTLKIQPAKLEDSAVYLCASSQGTSGKETQYFGPGTRLLVL.

This clonotype showed up just a few times. The chain carries TRBV9 and TRBJ2-1, with 7 bases that match TRBD1. J was trimmed by 3 bases and V by 3 bases; bases with no gene match: 6. This CDR3 has 15 residues. In germline, CDR1 is SGDLS, CDR2 YYNGEE. CDR3 sequence reads: CASSGRDSLYNEQFF. The CDR3 DNA sequence: TGTGCCAGCAGCGGTCGGGACAGCCTCTACAATGAGCAGTTCTTC.

The chain recombines TRBV6-2 or TRBV6-3 with TRBJ2-1, with D possibly matching TRBD2 (6 bases). The CDR3 sequence is 16 residues long. V lost 7 bases to trimming and J lost 3 bases, with 19 bases between them. The V gene's germline CDR1 is MNHEY and CDR2 SVGEGT. The CDR3 region has the DNA TGTGCCAGCACCACGTCGGGGGACTCTTACTACAATGAGCAGTTCTTC. This translates into CASTTSGDSYYNEQFF.

The sample holds one count of this clonotype. The chain is built from TRBV21-1 and TRBJ2-5; whether TRBD1, the table's D call, matches the DNA was not checked. TRBV21-1 corresponds to a pseudogene. The CDR3 covers 14 residues. The CDR3 loop is CASSKKYKGKTQYF. The DNA for the CDR3 is TGTGCCAGCAGCAAAAAATACAAGGGGAAGACCCAGTACTTC.

The genes are TRBV24-1 and TRBJ2-1, with 10 bases fitting TRBD2. Germline loops: CDR1 KGHDR, CDR2 SFDVKD. The CDR3 length is 16 residues. Losses at the gene ends were 1 base for V and 7 bases for J; bases not matched to a gene: 6. In nucleotides, the CDR3 is TGTGCCACCAGTGATTTCCGGGGACTAGCGCGGAATGAGCAGTTCTTC. Protein sequence: CATSDFRGLARNEQFF.

V usage is TRBV7-2 and J usage is TRBJ2-7, with D perhaps assigned TRBD1 or TRBD2 (6 bases each). The V and J ends lost 6 bases and 0 bases respectively, with 15 bases between them. The germline gives CDR1 SGHTA, CDR2 FQGNSA. The CDR3 is 15 residues long. CDR3 amino acids: CASSPRGVSSYEQYF. For the CDR3, the DNA is TGTGCCAGCAGTCCTAGGGGGGTAAGCTCCTACGAGCAGTACTTC.

J is TRBJ1-1 and V is TRBV19; 7 bases align to TRBD1. CDR3 length: 15 residues. V trimming: 5 bases; J trimming: 5 bases; junction bases outside the gene matches: 11. The germline V gene encodes CDR1 LNHDA and CDR2 SQIVND (reference sequence). As DNA, the CDR3 is TGTGCCAGTAGTCTCCTGACAGGGAGGTTGACTGAAGCTTTCTTT. As protein: CASSLLTGRLTEAFF.

In this sample, this clonotype turned up a few times. This sequence joins TRBV27 and TRBJ2-7, with D possibly matching TRBD1 (6 bases). V was pared by 7 bases and J by 7 bases, with 14 bases between. Germline V lookup: CDR1 MNHEY, CDR2 SMNVEV (reference sequence). This CDR3 is 12 amino acids long. CDR3 loop: CASKQGKREQYF. For the CDR3, the DNA is TGTGCCAGCAAGCAGGGGAAAAGGGAGCAGTACTTC.

This clonotype was detected only a few times. A much bigger clone sits one base away, suggesting this may be a read error. The rearrangement joins TRBV7-9 to TRBJ2-7; D unclear. The CDR3 runs 12 residues. V lost 1 base and J 5 bases, leaving 6 bases between the germline ends. CDR1 is SEHNR, CDR2 FQNEAQ, per germline (reference sequence). Here the CDR3 reads CASSLERDEQYF. CDR3 coding DNA: TGTGCCAGCAGCTTAGAGCGCGACGAGCAGTACTTC.